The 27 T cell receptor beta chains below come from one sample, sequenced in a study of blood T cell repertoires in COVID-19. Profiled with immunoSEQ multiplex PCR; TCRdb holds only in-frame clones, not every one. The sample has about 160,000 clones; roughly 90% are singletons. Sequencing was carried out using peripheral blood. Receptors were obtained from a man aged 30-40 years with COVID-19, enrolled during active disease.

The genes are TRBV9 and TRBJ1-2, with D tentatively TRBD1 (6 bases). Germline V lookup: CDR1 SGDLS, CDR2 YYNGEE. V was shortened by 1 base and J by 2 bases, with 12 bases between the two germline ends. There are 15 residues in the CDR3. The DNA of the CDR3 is TGTGCCAGCAGCGTAAACAGGGCCTTAAACTATGGCTACACCTTC. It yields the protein CASSVNRALNYGYTF.

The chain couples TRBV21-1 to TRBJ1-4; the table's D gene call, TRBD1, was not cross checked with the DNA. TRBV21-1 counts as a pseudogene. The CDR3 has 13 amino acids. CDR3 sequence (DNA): TGTGCCAGCAGCAAAAGACAGGGTGAAAAACTGTTTTTT. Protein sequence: CASSKRQGEKLFF.

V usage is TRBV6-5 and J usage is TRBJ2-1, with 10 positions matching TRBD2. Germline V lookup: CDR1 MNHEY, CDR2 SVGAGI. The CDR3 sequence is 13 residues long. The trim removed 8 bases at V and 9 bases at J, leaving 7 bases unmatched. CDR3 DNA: TGTGCCAGCGGGTTAGCGGGAGGCCTTGAGCAGTTCTTC. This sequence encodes CASGLAGGLEQFF.

The chain's CDR3 is CASSLSRVMNTEAFF. In nucleotides, the CDR3 is TGTGCCAGCAGTTTATCTCGGGTAATGAACACTGAAGCTTTCTTT. The chain recombines TRBV27 with TRBJ1-1; unclear D gene. Looked up from germline, CDR1 is MNHEY and CDR2 is SMNVEV (reference sequence). The ends were cut back, 0 bases at V and 0 bases at J, with 8 bases in the middle. The CDR3 runs to 15 residues.

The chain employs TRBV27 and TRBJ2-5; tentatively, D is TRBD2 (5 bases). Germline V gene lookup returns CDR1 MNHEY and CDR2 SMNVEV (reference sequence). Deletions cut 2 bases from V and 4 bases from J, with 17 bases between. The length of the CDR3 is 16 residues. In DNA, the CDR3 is TGTGCCAGCAGTTTAGAGGGTTTCGGCCTCGGAGAGACCCAGTACTTC. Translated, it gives CASSLEGFGLGETQYF.

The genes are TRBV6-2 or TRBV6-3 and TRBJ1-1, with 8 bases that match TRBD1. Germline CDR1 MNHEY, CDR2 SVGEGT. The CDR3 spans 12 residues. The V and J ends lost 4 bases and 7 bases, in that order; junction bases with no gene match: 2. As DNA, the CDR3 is TGTGCCAGCAGTTGGGGGACAGGTGAAGCTTTCTTT. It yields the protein CASSWGTGEAFF.

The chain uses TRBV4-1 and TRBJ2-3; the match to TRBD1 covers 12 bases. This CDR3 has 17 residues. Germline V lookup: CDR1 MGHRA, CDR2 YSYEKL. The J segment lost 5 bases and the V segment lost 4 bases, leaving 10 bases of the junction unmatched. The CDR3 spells CASSPTNRDRGQDTQYF. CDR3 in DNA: TGCGCCAGCAGCCCAACTAACCGGGACAGGGGGCAAGATACGCAGTATTTT.

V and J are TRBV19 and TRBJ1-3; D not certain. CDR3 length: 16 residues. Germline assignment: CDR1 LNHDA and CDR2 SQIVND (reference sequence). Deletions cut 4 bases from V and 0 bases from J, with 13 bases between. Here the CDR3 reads CASSTLTESSGNTIYF. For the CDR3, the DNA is TGTGCCAGTAGTACCCTGACTGAGAGCTCTGGAAACACCATATATTTT.

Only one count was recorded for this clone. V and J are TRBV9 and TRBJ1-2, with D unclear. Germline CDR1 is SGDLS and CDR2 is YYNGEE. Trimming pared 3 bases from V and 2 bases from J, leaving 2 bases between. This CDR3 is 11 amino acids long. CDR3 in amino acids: CASSANYGYTF. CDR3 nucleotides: TGTGCCAGCAGCGCGAACTATGGCTACACCTTC.

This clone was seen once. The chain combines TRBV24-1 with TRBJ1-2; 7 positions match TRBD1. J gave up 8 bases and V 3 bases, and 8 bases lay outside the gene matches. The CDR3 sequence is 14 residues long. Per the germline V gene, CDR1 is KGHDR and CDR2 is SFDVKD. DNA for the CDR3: TGTGCCACCAGTGATGACGACAGGGTCTGGGGCTACACCTTC. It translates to CATSDDDRVWGYTF.

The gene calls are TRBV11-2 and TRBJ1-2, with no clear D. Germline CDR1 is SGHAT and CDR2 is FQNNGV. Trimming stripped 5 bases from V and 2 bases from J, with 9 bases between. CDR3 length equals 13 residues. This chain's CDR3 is CASSREQNYGYTF. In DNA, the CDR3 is TGTGCCAGCAGCCGGGAACAGAACTATGGCTACACCTTC.

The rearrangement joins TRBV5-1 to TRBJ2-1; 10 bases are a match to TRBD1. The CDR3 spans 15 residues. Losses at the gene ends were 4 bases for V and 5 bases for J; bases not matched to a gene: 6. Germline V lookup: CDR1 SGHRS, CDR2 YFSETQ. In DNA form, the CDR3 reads TGCGCCAGCAGCCCGACAGGGGGCAGCAACAATGAGCAGTTCTTC. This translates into CASSPTGGSNNEQFF.

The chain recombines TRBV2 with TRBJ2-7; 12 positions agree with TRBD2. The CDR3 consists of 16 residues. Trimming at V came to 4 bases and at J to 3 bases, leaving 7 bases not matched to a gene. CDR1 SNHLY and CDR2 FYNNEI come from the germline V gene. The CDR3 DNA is TGTGCCAGCAGTGCCCGACTAGCGGGAGTTAACTACGAGCAGTACTTC. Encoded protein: CASSARLAGVNYEQYF.

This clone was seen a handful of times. This CDR3 is CASSVASGMYEQYF. The CDR3 DNA is TGTGCCAGCAGCGTAGCTAGCGGGATGTACGAGCAGTACTTC. V is TRBV9 and J is TRBJ2-7; 9 bases match TRBD2. Unmatched junction bases numbered 2, after V lost 0 bases and J lost 4 bases. Germline lookup yields CDR1 SGDLS and CDR2 YYNGEE. There are 14 residues in the CDR3.

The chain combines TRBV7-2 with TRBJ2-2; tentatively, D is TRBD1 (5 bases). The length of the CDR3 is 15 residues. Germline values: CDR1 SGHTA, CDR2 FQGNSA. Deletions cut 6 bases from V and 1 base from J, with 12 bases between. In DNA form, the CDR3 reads TGTGCCAGCAGACTCTTGCAGGGGAACACCGGGGAGCTGTTTTTT. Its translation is CASRLLQGNTGELFF.

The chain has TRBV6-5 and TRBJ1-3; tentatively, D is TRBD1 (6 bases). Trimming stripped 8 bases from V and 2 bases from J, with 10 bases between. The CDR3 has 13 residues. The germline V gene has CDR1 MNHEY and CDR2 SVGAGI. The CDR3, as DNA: TGTGCCAGCTTTAAGGGGGCTGGAAACACCATATATTTT. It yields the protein CASFKGAGNTIYF.

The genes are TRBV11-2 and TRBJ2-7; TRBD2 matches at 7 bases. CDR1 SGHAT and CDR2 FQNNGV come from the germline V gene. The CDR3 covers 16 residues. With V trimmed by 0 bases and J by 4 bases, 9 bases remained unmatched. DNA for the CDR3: TGTGCCAGCAGCTTAGATTCGACTAGCTTTTCGTACGAGCAGTACTTC. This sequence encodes CASSLDSTSFSYEQYF.

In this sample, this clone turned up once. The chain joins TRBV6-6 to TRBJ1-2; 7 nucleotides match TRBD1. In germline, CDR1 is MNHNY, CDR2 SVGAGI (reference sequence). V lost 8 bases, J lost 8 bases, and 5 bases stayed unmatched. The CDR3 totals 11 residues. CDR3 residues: CASGQAVGYTF. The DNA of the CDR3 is TGTGCCAGCGGACAGGCCGTGGGCTACACCTTC.

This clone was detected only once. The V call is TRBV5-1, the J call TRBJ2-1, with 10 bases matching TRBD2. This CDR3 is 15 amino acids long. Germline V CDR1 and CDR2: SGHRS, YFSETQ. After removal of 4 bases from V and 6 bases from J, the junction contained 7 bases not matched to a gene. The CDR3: CASSQSGGARNEQFF. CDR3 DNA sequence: TGCGCCAGCAGCCAGAGCGGGGGGGCCCGCAATGAGCAGTTCTTC.

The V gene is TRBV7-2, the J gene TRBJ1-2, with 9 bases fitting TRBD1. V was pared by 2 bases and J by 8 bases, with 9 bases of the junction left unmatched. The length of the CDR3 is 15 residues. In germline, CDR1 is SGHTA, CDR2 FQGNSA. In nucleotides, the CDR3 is TGTGCCAGCAGCTTAATAAGTGGGACAGGGAAAGGCTACACCTTC. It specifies CASSLISGTGKGYTF.

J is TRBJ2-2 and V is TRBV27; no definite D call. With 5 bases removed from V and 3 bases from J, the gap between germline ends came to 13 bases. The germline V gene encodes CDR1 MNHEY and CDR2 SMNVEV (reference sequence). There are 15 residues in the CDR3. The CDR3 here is CASSPSRPDTGELFF. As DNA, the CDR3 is TGTGCCAGCAGTCCATCCCGCCCGGACACCGGGGAGCTGTTTTTT.

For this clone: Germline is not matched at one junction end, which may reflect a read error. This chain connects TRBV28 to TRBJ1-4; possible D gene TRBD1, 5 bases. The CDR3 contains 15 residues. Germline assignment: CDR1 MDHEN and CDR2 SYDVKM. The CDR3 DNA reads TGTGCCAGCAGTTTTCTTACAGGAACTTATGAAAAACTGTTTTTT. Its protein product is CASSFLTGTYEKLFF.

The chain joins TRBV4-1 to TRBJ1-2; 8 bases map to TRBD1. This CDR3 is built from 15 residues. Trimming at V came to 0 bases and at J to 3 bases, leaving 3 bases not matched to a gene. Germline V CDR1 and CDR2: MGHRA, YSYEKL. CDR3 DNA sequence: TGCGCCAGCAGCCAAGAGCCAGGGGGCTACTATGGCTACACCTTC. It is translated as CASSQEPGGYYGYTF.

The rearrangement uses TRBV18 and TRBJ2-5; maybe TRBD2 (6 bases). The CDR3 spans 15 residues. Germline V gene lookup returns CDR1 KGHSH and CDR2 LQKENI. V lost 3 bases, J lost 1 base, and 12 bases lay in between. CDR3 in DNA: TGTGCCAGCTCACCTGATGCCGGGGGCCAAGAGACCCAGTACTTC. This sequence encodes CASSPDAGGQETQYF.

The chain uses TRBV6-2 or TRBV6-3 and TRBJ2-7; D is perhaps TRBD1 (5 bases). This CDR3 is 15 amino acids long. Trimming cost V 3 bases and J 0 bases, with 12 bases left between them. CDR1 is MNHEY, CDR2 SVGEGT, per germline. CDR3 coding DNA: TGTGCCAGCAGTTATGCAGGGTCTACCTCCTACGAGCAGTACTTC. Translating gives CASSYAGSTSYEQYF.

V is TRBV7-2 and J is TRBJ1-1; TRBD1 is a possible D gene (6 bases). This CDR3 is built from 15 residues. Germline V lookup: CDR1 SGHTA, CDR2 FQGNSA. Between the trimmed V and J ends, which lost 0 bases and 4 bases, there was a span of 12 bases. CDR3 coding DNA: TGTGCCAGCAGCTTAGCGGGGGCAGGGGCCACTGAAGCTTTCTTT. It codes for CASSLAGAGATEAFF. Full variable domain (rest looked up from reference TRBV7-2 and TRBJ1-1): GAGVSQSPSNKVTEKGKDVELRCDPISGHTALYWYRQSLGQGLEFLIYFQGNSAPDKSGLPSDRFSAERTGGSVSTLTIQRTQQEDSAVYLCASSLAGAGATEAFFGQGTRLTVV.

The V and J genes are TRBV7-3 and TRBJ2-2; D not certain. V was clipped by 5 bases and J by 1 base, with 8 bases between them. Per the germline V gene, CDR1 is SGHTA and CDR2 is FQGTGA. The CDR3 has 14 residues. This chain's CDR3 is CASSPTVNTGELFF. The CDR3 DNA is TGTGCCAGCAGCCCCACAGTGAACACCGGGGAGCTGTTTTTT.